These 15 T cell receptor beta chains came from one sample sequenced in a study of CD8+CD57+ T cells in acquired aplastic anemia. Researchers used genomic DNA as the template to profile TCR beta VDJ and CDR3. MiXCR, applied by TCRdb to the reads, yields one record per CDR3 protein. The profile shows under 250,000 distinct CDR3 sequences, roughly 60% of them singletons. Before being chosen for sequencing, patients had shown CD8+CD57+ cell expansion by flow cytometry. The sample taken for sequencing was sorted CD4+, CD8+, or CD8+CD57+ T cells (not recorded which) from PBMCs. The receptor set was obtained from a human donor with aplastic anemia.

The V call is TRBV20-1, the J call TRBJ1-5; 8 bases match TRBD1. CDR1 is DFQATT, CDR2 SNEGSKA, per germline (reference sequence). J lost 1 base, V lost 3 bases, and 2 bases had no gene match. The CDR3 has 14 residues. For the CDR3, the DNA is TGCAGTGCTAGGAGGACAGGGAGCAATCAGCCCCAGCATTTT. Translation gives CSARRTGSNQPQHF.

This clonotype was counted between two and nine times. V usage is TRBV2 and J usage is TRBJ1-6, with a tentative D call TRBD1 (6 bases). CDR1 is SNHLY and CDR2 is FYNNEI in the germline V gene. V was clipped by 5 bases and J by 9 bases, with 14 bases between them. The CDR3 sequence is 14 residues long. CDR3 bases: TGTGCCAGCAGTCCAACAGGGTTGGGTTCACCCCTCCACTTT. It yields the protein CASSPTGLGSPLHF. Using reference TRBV2 and TRBJ1-6 for the parts outside the CDR3, the full variable domain is EPEVTQTPSHQVTQMGQEVILRCVPISNHLYFYWYRQILGQKVEFLVSFYNNEISEKSEIFDDQFSVERPDGSNFTLKIRSTKLEDSAMYFCASSPTGLGSPLHFGNGTRLTVT.

The V gene is TRBV7-9, the J gene TRBJ2-7, with 12 bases fitting TRBD1. The CDR3 is 19 residues long. Looked up from germline, CDR1 is SEHNR and CDR2 is FQNEAQ (reference sequence). V trimming: 8 bases; J trimming: 0 bases; junction bases outside the gene matches: 17. The CDR3 is CASASNTGTGGSSSYEQYF. For the CDR3, the DNA is TGTGCCAGCGCCTCGAACACCGGGACAGGGGGCTCTAGCTCCTACGAGCAGTACTTC.

The CDR3 spells CSANRATDTQYF. CDR3 DNA: TGCAGTGCTAACCGGGCAACAGATACGCAGTATTTT. The chain joins TRBV20-1 to TRBJ2-3; no clear D. Trimming left V 4 bases short and J 3 bases short, with 8 bases between. Germline V gene data show CDR1 as DFQATT and CDR2 as SNEGSKA (reference sequence). The CDR3 loop spans 12 amino acids.

With regard to this clonotype: One end of the junction is discordant with germline, which a read error may explain. The V and J genes are TRBV20-1 and TRBJ1-5; D gene ambiguous. Germline assignment: CDR1 DFQATT and CDR2 SNEGSKA (reference sequence). The CDR3 sequence is 14 residues long. The CDR3 spells CSARDEYGNQPQHF. DNA for the CDR3: TGCAGTGCCAGAGATGAGTATGGCAATCAGCCCCAGCATTTT.

This clonotype was detected a few times. This chain joins TRBV24-1 and TRBJ2-5; D is tentatively TRBD1 or TRBD2 (5 bases each). The CDR3 sequence is 13 residues long. Deletions cut 0 bases from V and 5 bases from J, with 6 bases between. Per germline, CDR1 KGHDR and CDR2 SFDVKD. CDR3 nucleotide sequence: TGTGCCACCAGTGATTTGCGGGGCGAGACCCAGTACTTC. Encoded protein: CATSDLRGETQYF.

This sequence joins TRBV24-1 and TRBJ1-2; D not certain. Germline CDR1 KGHDR, CDR2 SFDVKD. This CDR3 is built from 14 residues. Deletions cut 0 bases from V and 5 bases from J, with 9 bases between. CDR3 loop: CATSDLGSSYGYTF. In DNA, the CDR3 is TGTGCCACCAGTGATTTGGGCAGCTCATATGGCTACACCTTC.

This clonotype was detected ten times or more. CDR3: CASSQTHTDTQYF. The CDR3 DNA sequence: TGTGCCAGCAGCCAAACTCACACAGATACGCAGTATTTT. This rearrangement joins TRBV14 to TRBJ2-3; D gene unclear. In germline, CDR1 is SGHDN, CDR2 FVKESK. Trimming removed 2 bases from V and 2 bases from J, with 5 bases in between. The CDR3 loop spans 13 amino acids. The variable domain in full, completed from reference TRBV14 and TRBJ2-3, reads EAGVTQFPSHSVIEKGQTVTLRCDPISGHDNLYWYRRVMGKEIKFLLHFVKESKQDESGMPNNRFLAERTGGTYSTLKVQPAELEDSGVYFCASSQTHTDTQYFGPGTRLTVL.

This clonotype was seen just once. The junction differs from germline at one of its ends, possibly a read error. This sequence joins TRBV7-7 and TRBJ2-7; 9 nucleotides match TRBD1. The CDR3 has 14 residues. Germline-derived CDR1 and CDR2 are SSHAT and FNYEAQ (reference sequence). DNA of the CDR3: TGTGCTAGCAGCCCGACAGGGGGTCCCTACGAGCAGTACTTC. This codes for CASSPTGGPYEQYF. The variable domain in full, completed from reference TRBV7-7 and TRBJ2-7, reads GAGVSQSPRYKVTKRGQDVTLRCDPISSHATLYWYQQALGQGPEFLTYFNYEAQPDKSGLPSDRFSAERPEGSISTLTIQRTEQRDSAMYRCASSPTGGPYEQYFGPGTRLTVT.

This chain connects TRBV7-2 to TRBJ1-2; D not certain. V lost 5 bases to trimming and J lost 4 bases, with 11 bases between them. CDR1 and CDR2 (germline): SGHTA, FQGNSA. This CDR3 spans 13 amino acids. The CDR3 bases are TGTGCCAGCAGCAACGGGGTCGGCTATGGCTACACCTTC. It specifies CASSNGVGYGYTF.

This clonotype was recorded a few times. V is TRBV7-2 and J is TRBJ2-7; no clear D. With 0 bases removed from V and 0 bases from J, the gap between germline ends came to 12 bases. The V gene's germline CDR1 is SGHTA and CDR2 FQGNSA. The length of the CDR3 is 16 residues. CDR3 amino acids: CASSLAASPSSYEQYF. CDR3 bases: TGTGCCAGCAGCTTAGCAGCCTCACCTAGCTCCTACGAGCAGTACTTC.

This chain uses TRBV12-3 or TRBV12-4 with TRBJ2-2; possibly TRBD1 for D (5 bases). The V and J ends lost 5 bases and 6 bases respectively, with 7 bases between them. The CDR3 totals 12 residues. The CDR3 spells CASSAGSGELFF. The CDR3, as DNA: TGTGCCAGCAGTGCAGGGTCCGGGGAGCTGTTTTTT.

The chain recombines TRBV9 with TRBJ1-1; possibly TRBD1 for D (5 bases). The CDR3 runs 16 residues. Germline CDR1 and CDR2: SGDLS and YYNGEE. The V and J ends lost 3 bases and 8 bases respectively, with 23 bases between them. CDR3 sequence: CASSAHPGTDGREAFF. The CDR3 DNA is TGTGCCAGCAGCGCCCACCCGGGGACTGACGGGAGAGAAGCTTTCTTT.

This clonotype was seen repeatedly, ten times or more. The chain joins TRBV25-1 to TRBJ1-6; D unclear. Germline values: CDR1 MGHDK, CDR2 SYGVNS. V was trimmed by 7 bases and J by 7 bases, leaving 17 bases between them. This CDR3 comprises 15 residues. The CDR3: CASIVVVPPNSPLHF. CDR3 sequence (DNA): TGTGCCAGCATAGTGGTGGTGCCTCCAAATTCACCCCTCCACTTT.

The chain is built from TRBV2 and TRBJ2-2, with unresolved D. V dropped 7 bases and J dropped 0 bases, with 12 bases sitting between them. Germline values: CDR1 SNHLY, CDR2 FYNNEI. The CDR3 has 15 amino acids. CDR3 sequence: CASNSVAANTGELFF. The CDR3 bases are TGTGCCAGCAATAGTGTGGCGGCGAACACCGGGGAGCTGTTTTTT.